This T cell receptor (beta chain) was recorded in a study of Ad26.COV2.S vaccination and SARS-CoV-2 variants. Background on the study: Intramuscularly, Ad26.COV2.S was given either once or twice, 56 days apart.

The study's findings and limits: Responses of spike-specific T cells (both CD8+ and CD4+) reportedly showed substantial breadth after vaccination.

About this clone itself: The antigen is not known.

Profiling relied on immunoSEQ multiplex PCR, and the TCRdb table lists in-frame clones only, not all of them. The data contain about 400,000 clones, about 89% of them singletons. Treatment given: around 19 received Ad26.COV2.S at low or high dose, single or two shots; 5 received placebo; per-sample allocation not given. Sampling happened 63 days after the first vaccine or placebo injection. An adult of 18-55 years in Boston served as donor. The source was peripheral blood, collected in a trial of Ad26.COV2.S vaccine versus placebo. This sequence originates from a person between 18 and 59 years old who received the Ad26.COV2.S COVID-19 vaccine or a placebo.

DNA for the CDR3: TGTGCCACCAGTGACCCCCAGGGCGGGAGGGCCTACAATGAGCAGTTCTTC. It encodes CATSDPQGGRAYNEQFF. The chain is built from TRBV24-1 and TRBJ2-1; 9 bases fit TRBD2. The junction had 8 bases not matched to a gene; V was cut back by 4 bases and J by 2 bases. Germline V CDR1 and CDR2: KGHDR, SFDVKD. This CDR3 has 17 residues.